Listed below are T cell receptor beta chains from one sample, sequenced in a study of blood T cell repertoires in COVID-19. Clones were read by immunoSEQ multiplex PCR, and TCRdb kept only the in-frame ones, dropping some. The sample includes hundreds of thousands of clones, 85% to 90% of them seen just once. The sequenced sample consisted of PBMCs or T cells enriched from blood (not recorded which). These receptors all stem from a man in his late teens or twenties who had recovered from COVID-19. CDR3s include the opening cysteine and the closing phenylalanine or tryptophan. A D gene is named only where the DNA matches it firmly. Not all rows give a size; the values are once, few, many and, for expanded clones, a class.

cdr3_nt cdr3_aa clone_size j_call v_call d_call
TGTGCCAGCTCACCACTGGAGGGTACTGAAGCTTTCTTT CASSPLEGTEAFF NA TRBJ1-1 TRBV18 NA
TGTGCCAGTAGCATTACAGGGACCTATAGCAATCAGCCCCAGCATTTT CASSITGTYSNQPQHF NA TRBJ1-5 TRBV19 NA
TGTGCCAGCAGTTACCGGACAGGGGAACGGGGAGGTACTGAAGCTTTCTTT CASSYRTGERGGTEAFF NA TRBJ1-1 TRBV6-2/TRBV6-3 TRBD1
TGCGCCAGCAGCCAAGGTTTCGCTAGCGGGAGAGATACGCAGTATTTT CASSQGFASGRDTQYF NA TRBJ2-3 TRBV4-3 TRBD2
TGTGCCAGCAGCTTAGTTGCACTAGCCTCCTCCTACAATGAGCAGTTCTTC CASSLVALASSYNEQFF once TRBJ2-1 TRBV7-9 NA
TGTGCCAGCAGCTTGGGCGGGACAGGACCCTACGAGCAGTACTTC CASSLGGTGPYEQYF few TRBJ2-7 TRBV5-4 TRBD1
TGTGCCAGCAGCATTTCTCTTGCGGGTCAAGAGACCCAGTACTTC CASSISLAGQETQYF NA TRBJ2-5 TRBV7-9 NA
TGCAGTGCAAAACAGGGAACCGAGCAGTACTTC CSAKQGTEQYF NA TRBJ2-7 TRBV20-1 NA
TGTGCCAGCAGCTTGGGGACAGTAACCAACCTAAATGGCTACACCTTC CASSLGTVTNLNGYTF NA TRBJ1-2 TRBV5-4 NA
TGTGCCAGCAGTCTATCGGCCCAAGCGGGCTCCTACGAGCAGTACTTC CASSLSAQAGSYEQYF few TRBJ2-7 TRBV27 NA
TGTGCCAGCAGCTTAGCCGGTCAAAATAGCAATCAGCCCCAGCATTTT CASSLAGQNSNQPQHF NA TRBJ1-5 TRBV11-2 NA
TGTGCCACCAGTGGGCCAGGGGGGCGGGGGCAGTACTTC CATSGPGGRGQYF NA TRBJ2-7 TRBV24-1 NA
TGCGCCAGCAGCCAAACAGGGACGGCCTATGGCTACACCTTC CASSQTGTAYGYTF NA TRBJ1-2 TRBV5-1 NA
TGCGCCAGCAGCTACTCCGGGACAGGGAGTTTGAACACTGAAGCTTTCTTT CASSYSGTGSLNTEAFF NA TRBJ1-1 TRBV5-1 TRBD1
TGCGCCAGCAGCCAAGGATTGTCCAGGGGGCATCGGGGAGCTTTCTTT CASSQGLSRGHRGAFF NA TRBJ1-1 TRBV4-1 TRBD1
TGTGCCAGCAGTCGACTAGCGGGAAACACCGGGGAGCTGTTTTTT CASSRLAGNTGELFF NA TRBJ2-2 TRBV6-5 TRBD2
TGTGCCACCCAACAGGGGGGCATTCAGTACTTC CATQQGGIQYF many TRBJ2-4 TRBV19 TRBD1
TGTGCCAGCAGTAGACCGGGACAGGGCAACCTCAATCAGCCCCAGCATTTT CASSRPGQGNLNQPQHF NA TRBJ1-5 TRBV28 TRBD1
TGTGCCACCAGCAGAGAGACAGGGTTCTACGAGCAGTACTTC CATSRETGFYEQYF NA TRBJ2-7 TRBV15 TRBD1
TGCGCCAGCAGCTTGGCGGCTAGCCCAGATACGCAGTATTTT CASSLAASPDTQYF NA TRBJ2-3 TRBV5-1 NA
TGTGCCAGCAGTTCCCCTAGTCGTGGCTACACCTTC CASSSPSRGYTF NA TRBJ1-2 TRBV27 NA
TGTGCCAGCAGTGAAATGGGTTCCGGGGTAAGGGACATTCAGTACTTC CASSEMGSGVRDIQYF few TRBJ2-4 TRBV6-1 NA
TGTGCCAGCAGCTTGTGGGGAACGGGAAGCGCGGGGCCCCAGCATTTT CASSLWGTGSAGPQHF NA TRBJ1-5 TRBV5-8 NA
TGTGCCAGTAGACCCCGGGACAGGGAGACACCGTTCAGCAATCAGCCCCAGCATTTT CASRPRDRETPFSNQPQHF NA TRBJ1-5 TRBV19 TRBD1
TGTGCCAGCAGTACGGCGGGGGCGGGAGGCTACACCTTC CASSTAGAGGYTF NA TRBJ1-2 TRBV12-3/TRBV12-4 NA
TGTGCCCGTAACGGGGACTCCTACAATGAGCAGTTCTTC CARNGDSYNEQFF NA TRBJ2-1 TRBV3-1/TRBV3-2 NA
TGTGCCAGCAGTGAGAGAGATTATAGCAATCAGCCCCAGCATTTT CASSERDYSNQPQHF NA TRBJ1-5 TRBV6-1 NA
TGTGCCAGCAGCTTAGCGGCGGGGAGTTACAATGAGCAGTTCTTC CASSLAAGSYNEQFF NA TRBJ2-1 TRBV7-9 NA
TGTGCCAGCTCACCGGCGGGGGTCGAGCAGTACTTC CASSPAGVEQYF NA TRBJ2-7 TRBV18 TRBD2
TGTGCTAGTGGTTCGGGTCAGCCCCAGCATTTT CASGSGQPQHF NA TRBJ1-5 TRBV12-5 NA
TGTGCCACCAGCCCGCGACAGGGAAGGAGTGAAAAACTGTTTTTT CATSPRQGRSEKLFF NA TRBJ1-4 TRBV15 TRBD1
TGCGCCAGCAGCCAATCTTTTCCAGGGACTGAAGCTTTCTTT CASSQSFPGTEAFF NA TRBJ1-1 TRBV4-3 NA
TGTGCCAGTCGCTCTTTGGCCGGAGGGACCACTGAAGCTTTCTTT CASRSLAGGTTEAFF NA TRBJ1-1 TRBV19 NA
TGTGCCAGCAGACGACAGGGCACAGATACGCAGTATTTT CASRRQGTDTQYF NA TRBJ2-3 TRBV28 NA
TGTGCCAGCAGTTACATACGGGCGACAGGGGTCTACGAGCAGTACTTC CASSYIRATGVYEQYF NA TRBJ2-7 TRBV6-5 TRBD1
TGTGCCAGCACCGTAGGCCAGGGGGCTGGTGAGCAGTACTTC CASTVGQGAGEQYF NA TRBJ2-7 TRBV7-9 TRBD1
TGCGCCAGCAGCTTGGGACAGAGAACAGATACGCAGTATTTT CASSLGQRTDTQYF NA TRBJ2-3 TRBV5-1 NA
TGCAGTGCTAGTAAGGGACTAGCGGGGGGGAGGACAGATACGCAGTATTTT CSASKGLAGGRTDTQYF once TRBJ2-3 TRBV20-1 TRBD2
TGTGCCAGCAGCCATACAGGGACACGATCCACCGGGGAGCTGTTTTTT CASSHTGTRSTGELFF NA TRBJ2-2 TRBV3-1/TRBV3-2 NA
TGTGCCAGCAGCCTGGGACAGGGGAACACTGAAGCTTTCTTT CASSLGQGNTEAFF NA TRBJ1-1 TRBV7-9 TRBD1
TGCGCCAGCAGCCAAGATGGGAGTGCCGGGGAGCTGTTTTTT CASSQDGSAGELFF NA TRBJ2-2 TRBV4-3 NA
TGTGCCAGCTCACCATACAGGGTCAACGGAAACACCATATATTTT CASSPYRVNGNTIYF NA TRBJ1-3 TRBV18 NA
TGTGCCAGCAGACCTCGGGACAGCTTCAGATACAATGAGCAGTTCTTC CASRPRDSFRYNEQFF NA TRBJ2-1 TRBV7-8 TRBD1
TGTGCCAGCAGTTTAGACAGTGACTATGGCTACACCTTC CASSLDSDYGYTF NA TRBJ1-2 TRBV12-3/TRBV12-4 NA
TGTGCCAGCAGCTTAGTAGGACAGGGGGCGCGTAAATGGGAGACCCAGTACTTC CASSLVGQGARKWETQYF NA TRBJ2-5 TRBV11-3 TRBD1
TGTGCCAGCAGCTACACACCGACGGGGGGAGATGGCTACACCTTC CASSYTPTGGDGYTF NA TRBJ1-2 TRBV7-6 NA
TGTGCCAGTGGAATTTTACAGGGGCTCCGTGGAAACACCATATATTTT CASGILQGLRGNTIYF NA TRBJ1-3 TRBV19 TRBD1
TGTGCCAGCAGTTTATTGGCGGGAGGAGTAGAGACCCAGTACTTC CASSLLAGGVETQYF NA TRBJ2-5 TRBV27 TRBD2
TGTGCCAGCAGCTCAACAGGGTATGGCTACACCTTC CASSSTGYGYTF NA TRBJ1-2 TRBV11-2 NA
TGTGCCAGCAGCTTGGGCGGCAGGGGTTACAATGAGCAGTTCTTC CASSLGGRGYNEQFF NA TRBJ2-1 TRBV5-8 NA
TGTGCCAGCAGTTACGATCTCATCGGGGATGGCTACACCTTC CASSYDLIGDGYTF NA TRBJ1-2 TRBV6-6 NA
TGTGCCAGCAGCTTGCTAACAGGGGTAGGCACCGGGGAGCTGTTTTTT CASSLLTGVGTGELFF NA TRBJ2-2 TRBV13 TRBD1
TGTGCCAGCAACCAAGGGGGCGGGGAGCTGTTTTTT CASNQGGGELFF NA TRBJ2-2 TRBV12-3/TRBV12-4 NA
TGCGCCAGCAACCCCCGGTTGCGCTCTGGAAACACCATATATTTT CASNPRLRSGNTIYF NA TRBJ1-3 TRBV5-1 NA
TGTGCCATTTCCTGGCGGGGCACCGTCTCCGAGCAGTACTTC CAISWRGTVSEQYF NA TRBJ2-7 TRBV6-5 NA
TGTGCCAGTAGTATAGGGCAGGGGCACTATGGCTACACCTTC CASSIGQGHYGYTF NA TRBJ1-2 TRBV19 NA
TGTGCCAGTAGTACCTCCTCTACAGGGGGAGGGCCGTACGAGCAGTACTTC CASSTSSTGGGPYEQYF NA TRBJ2-7 TRBV19 NA
TGTGCCAGCAGCTCTACAGGGAGGGGGAACACTGAAGCTTTCTTT CASSSTGRGNTEAFF once TRBJ1-1 TRBV7-2 NA